The clone carrying this TCR beta chain was seen many times. Per germline, CDR1 SGHVS and CDR2 FQNEAQ. The CDR3 runs 15 residues. The V end lost 1 base, the J end lost 0 bases, and 9 bases lay between the germline ends. The sample originates from a study of T-cell reconstitution after alpha-beta-depleted transplantation in children. The authors prepared the TCRbeta library with unique molecular identifiers. MiXCR, applied by TCRdb to the PCR reads, yields one record per CDR3 protein. The sample yields some 200,000 distinct CDR3 sequences, roughly a tenth seen once. V and J are TRBV7-8 and TRBJ1-1; D is unclear. This sequence was found in a human donor who donated a stem cell graft to a child with SCID. The sample consisted of PBMCs from the stem cell graft donor, taken from the stem cell graft. CDR3 amino acids: CASSLVLVLNTEAFF. The CDR3 coding sequence is TGTGCCAGCAGCTTAGTCCTAGTCCTGAACACTGAAGCTTTCTTT.